These 32 T cell receptor beta chains came from one sample sequenced in a study of cytomegalovirus exposure and HLA in healthy donors. With 60 Vbeta and 13 Jbeta primers, the PCR was carried out. Some clones are missing from TCRdb's copy, which holds only in-frame ones; the method was immunoSEQ multiplex PCR. Among more than 150,000 clones, 75% were seen once, and the ten largest hold about 7.7%. Sequenced: PBMCs. The receptors originated from a woman in her 40s in good health and CMV-seropositive.

The chain carries TRBV30 and TRBJ2-5; D may be TRBD1 (6 bases). The J call may be in error: the DNA end matches TRBJ2-7 better. The CDR3 sequence is 11 residues long. The germline V gene has CDR1 GTSNPN and CDR2 SVGIG (reference sequence). The CDR3 here is CAWSTGFEQYF. CDR3 nucleotide sequence: TGTGCCTGGAGTACAGGGTTCGAGCAGTACTTC.

This chain links TRBV5-6 with TRBJ1-2, with TRBD1 matching over 9 bases. The trim removed 5 bases at V and 0 bases at J, leaving 2 bases unmatched. The germline V gene has CDR1 SGHDT and CDR2 YYEEEE. This CDR3 comprises 14 residues. This CDR3 is CASSRTGANYGYTF. CDR3 bases: TGTGCCAGCAGTCGGACAGGGGCTAACTATGGCTACACCTTC.

The rearrangement links TRBV7-8 to TRBJ2-1, with 14 bases that match TRBD2. The V gene's germline CDR1 is SGHVS and CDR2 FQNEAQ. The CDR3 is 20 residues long. The ends lost 5 bases at V and 3 bases at J; junction bases unmatched: 15. CDR3 region: CASSDWTSGRSTTYYNEQFF. CDR3 sequence (DNA): TGTGCCAGCAGCGACTGGACTAGCGGGAGGTCTACGACTTACTACAATGAGCAGTTCTTC. The entire variable domain, with the rest obtained from reference TRBV7-8 and TRBJ2-1, is as follows: GAGVSQSPRYKVAKRGQDVALRCDPISGHVSLFWYQQALGQGPEFLTYFQNEAQLDKSGLPSDRFFAERPEGSVSTLKIQRTQQEDSAVYLCASSDWTSGRSTTYYNEQFFGPGTRLTVL.

For this clone: The junction shows a germline mismatch at one end, possibly a read error. V gene TRBV30 combines with J gene TRBJ2-5; 7 bases line up with TRBD1. The CDR3 covers 14 residues. The germline V gene encodes CDR1 GTSNPN and CDR2 SVGIG (reference sequence). The CDR3 DNA is TGTGCCTGGAGTGTAAAGGGGGCAGGAGAGACCCGGTACTTC. This sequence encodes CAWSVKGAGETRYF.

This clone was recorded only once. This chain links TRBV28 with TRBJ2-5; tentative D call: TRBD2 (5 bases). The J call is uncertain, as TRBJ2-7 better fits the DNA end. This CDR3 region has 14 residues. CDR1 is MDHEN and CDR2 is SYDVKM in the germline V gene. The CDR3 coding sequence is TGTGCCAGCAGTCCGCCGGGATTTCCCTACGAGCAGTACTTC. Protein: CASSPPGFPYEQYF.

This chain joins TRBV7-6 and TRBJ1-2; D is unclear. The germline V gene encodes CDR1 SGHVS and CDR2 FNYEAQ. This CDR3 is built from 13 residues. Trimming stripped 3 bases from V and 3 bases from J, with 8 bases between. CDR3 protein: CASSLSGYYGYTF. The DNA for the CDR3 is TGTGCCAGCAGCTTGAGCGGATACTATGGCTACACCTTC.

The chain combines TRBV27 with TRBJ2-3; 10 nucleotides agree with TRBD1. This CDR3 is 16 amino acids long. CDR1 and CDR2 from the germline V gene are MNHEY and SMNVEV (reference sequence). Losses at the gene ends were 4 bases for V and 1 base for J; bases not matched to a gene: 5. The DNA of the CDR3 is TGTGCCAGCAGTTCCCCCGGGACAGGGGGCACAGATACGCAGTATTTT. Encoded protein: CASSSPGTGGTDTQYF.

The gene calls are TRBV6-6 and TRBJ2-7; weak D call: TRBD1 (6 bases). Germline V gives CDR1 MNHNY, CDR2 SVGAGI (reference sequence). The length of the CDR3 is 14 residues. V was cut by 6 bases and J by 2 bases, with 14 bases left in between. This chain's CDR3 is CASRSPGHPYEQYF. The CDR3 DNA is TGTGCCAGCAGATCACCGGGACACCCCTACGAGCAGTACTTC.

The rearrangement links TRBV7-9 to TRBJ1-2, with D perhaps matching TRBD1 (6 bases). V shed 2 bases and J shed 5 bases, with 9 bases lying between them. This CDR3 spans 13 amino acids. Germline V gives CDR1 SEHNR, CDR2 FQNEAQ (reference sequence). The CDR3 sequence: CASSLRGGYGYTF. The CDR3, as DNA: TGTGCCAGCAGCTTAAGGGGGGGTTATGGCTACACCTTC.

This clone appeared a few times. V gene TRBV10-3 combines with J gene TRBJ2-1; 9 nucleotides align to TRBD2. V gave up 3 bases and J gave up 8 bases; unmatched junction bases: 5. The CDR3 runs 14 residues. Looked up from germline, CDR1 is ENHRY and CDR2 is SYGVKD. CDR3: CAISDGGRADEQFF. The CDR3 nucleotides are TGTGCCATCAGTGATGGCGGGAGGGCCGATGAGCAGTTCTTC.

The chain links TRBV6-5 to TRBJ1-1, with D possibly matching TRBD1 (5 bases). Germline V lookup: CDR1 MNHEY, CDR2 SVGAGI. V lost 5 bases to trimming and J lost 0 bases, with 7 bases between them. The CDR3 has 13 amino acids. This chain's CDR3 is CASSTGMNTEAFF. The CDR3 DNA follows: TGTGCCAGCAGTACAGGCATGAACACTGAAGCTTTCTTT.

The genes are TRBV5-4 and TRBJ2-3; 10 bases line up with TRBD2. The germline V gene encodes CDR1 SGHNT and CDR2 YYREEE (reference sequence). This CDR3 spans 16 amino acids. After removal of 1 base from V and 1 base from J, the junction contained 3 bases not matched to a gene. CDR3 sequence reads: CASSLRLAGGTDTQYF. The CDR3 DNA follows: TGTGCCAGCAGCTTGCGGCTAGCGGGAGGCACAGATACGCAGTATTTT.

The V and J genes are TRBV15 and TRBJ1-1; maybe TRBD1 (6 bases). This CDR3 is built from 16 residues. With 1 base removed from V and 5 bases from J, the gap between germline ends came to 17 bases. Germline CDR1 is LNHNV and CDR2 is YYDKDF (reference sequence). The CDR3 protein is CATSRGVGQGITEAFF. The CDR3 nucleotides are TGTGCCACCAGCAGAGGGGTCGGGCAGGGGATTACTGAAGCTTTCTTT.

The rearrangement uses TRBV4-3 and TRBJ2-1, with D unclear. The CDR3 is 15 amino acids. Germline-derived CDR1 and CDR2 are LGHNA and YSLEER. The V and J ends lost 4 bases and 6 bases respectively, with 16 bases between them. The CDR3 loop reads CASSLGVLAGNEQFF. CDR3 sequence (DNA): TGCGCCAGCAGCCTTGGTGTGTTAGCTGGCAATGAGCAGTTCTTC.

The V call is TRBV19, the J call TRBJ1-2; TRBD1 might be the D (6 bases). The CDR3 has 13 amino acids. The germline V and J ends were trimmed by 7 bases and 7 bases, with 16 bases remaining between them. CDR1 and CDR2 (germline): LNHDA, SQIVND (reference sequence). CDR3 protein: CASTTTGSIGYTF. The CDR3 nucleotides read TGTGCCAGTACTACCACAGGGAGTATTGGCTACACCTTC.

The chain links TRBV12-1 to TRBJ2-1; the tabulated D call, TRBD2, remains unverified against the DNA. TRBV12-1 is given as a pseudogene. The length of the CDR3 is 18 residues. As DNA, the CDR3 is TGTGCCAGCAGCCGCTTAGCGGCAGGGCCCCCGGGGTACAATGAGCAGTTCTTC. It encodes CASSRLAAGPPGYNEQFF.

The genes are TRBV28 and TRBJ2-5; D may be TRBD2 (5 bases). CDR3 length: 14 amino acids. V dropped 2 bases and J dropped 4 bases, with 11 bases sitting between them. CDR1 is MDHEN, CDR2 SYDVKM, per germline. The CDR3 is CASSLIRGRETQYF. The CDR3 nucleotides read TGTGCCAGCAGTTTAATTCGGGGTCGAGAGACCCAGTACTTC.

The V call is TRBV18, the J call TRBJ2-2; 8 nucleotides match TRBD2. The CDR3 runs 17 residues. In germline, CDR1 is KGHSH, CDR2 LQKENI. V shed 3 bases and J 3 bases; nucleotides not matched to a gene: 9. CDR3 bases: TGTGCCAGCTCACCTCTCCCCCGGCGGGGGGACACCGGGGAGCTGTTTTTT. Amino acids: CASSPLPRRGDTGELFF. Variable domain in full (rest from reference TRBV18 and TRBJ2-2): NAGVMQNPRHLVRRRGQEARLRCSPMKGHSHVYWYRQLPEEGLKFMVYLQKENIIDESGMPKERFSAEFPKEGPSILRIQQVVRGDSAAYFCASSPLPRRGDTGELFFGEGSRLTVL.

The rearrangement joins TRBV13 to TRBJ2-7; D is uncertain. The ends were cut back, 4 bases at V and 0 bases at J, with 16 bases in the middle. The CDR3 length is 16 residues. CDR1 and CDR2 (germline): PRHDT, FYEKMQ (reference sequence). The DNA for the CDR3 is TGTGCCAGCAGCTCTACGGTGCTTACGAGCTCCTACGAGCAGTACTTC. Protein sequence: CASSSTVLTSSYEQYF.

The chain couples TRBV4-1 to TRBJ2-1, with 9 bases lining up with TRBD2. The CDR3 consists of 14 residues. J lost 9 bases, V lost 5 bases, and 8 bases had no gene match. Germline V lookup: CDR1 MGHRA, CDR2 YSYEKL. CDR3 loop: CASSEPSGIREQFF. CDR3 in DNA: TGCGCCAGCAGCGAGCCTAGCGGGATTCGTGAGCAGTTCTTC.

The chain combines TRBV6-4 with TRBJ2-1, with 9 bases identical to TRBD2. Germline V CDR1 and CDR2: MRHNA, SNTAGT. Trimming removed 6 bases from V and 8 bases from J; junction bases left unmatched: 11. The length of the CDR3 is 15 residues. The CDR3 loop reads CASSPTSGSRDEQFF. The CDR3 DNA sequence: TGTGCCAGCAGCCCGACTAGCGGCTCGCGGGATGAGCAGTTCTTC.

The V and J genes are TRBV6-5 and TRBJ2-5; possibly TRBD2 for D (5 bases). The J call may not be correct, given that the DNA end is closer to TRBJ2-7. CDR1 is MNHEY, CDR2 SVGAGI, per germline. The CDR3 is 15 amino acids. The CDR3 region is CASGPPRASYYEQYF. CDR3 in DNA: TGTGCCAGCGGCCCCCCGAGGGCTTCCTACTACGAGCAGTACTTC.

The V and J genes are TRBV7-6 and TRBJ2-5, with 7 bases identical to TRBD2. Trimming took 0 bases from V and 3 from J; bases not matched to a gene: 7. The CDR3 is 16 amino acids. From germline, CDR1 is SGHVS and CDR2 FNYEAQ. The CDR3 region is CASSLAGAGLEETQYF. CDR3 bases: TGTGCCAGCAGCTTAGCGGGAGCGGGATTAGAAGAGACCCAGTACTTC. The variable domain in full, with the rest retrieved from reference TRBV7-6 and TRBJ2-5, is GAGVSQSPRYKVTKRGQDVALRCDPISGHVSLYWYRQALGQGPEFLTYFNYEAQQDKSGLPNDRFSAERPEGSISTLTIQRTEQRDSAMYRCASSLAGAGLEETQYFGPGTRLLVL.

This chain connects TRBV19 to TRBJ1-2; D not certain. Germline V gene sequence: CDR1 LNHDA, CDR2 SQIVND (reference sequence). The CDR3 is made up of 13 amino acids. Trimming removed 9 bases at V and 7 bases at J, with 18 bases between. CDR3 bases: TGTGCCAGCCGCTTTGGAGGATCGAGTGGCTACACCTTC. This sequence encodes CASRFGGSSGYTF.

This clone was found a few times. The rearrangement joins TRBV6-5 to TRBJ2-3; D gene unclear. Germline V gene data show CDR1 as MNHEY and CDR2 as SVGAGI. The CDR3 extends over 13 amino acids. V lost 8 bases, J lost 1 base, and 10 bases lay in between. CDR3: CASLEVGTDTQYF. The CDR3, as DNA: TGTGCCAGCCTAGAGGTCGGCACAGATACGCAGTATTTT.

This clone came up once. V is TRBV29-1 and J is TRBJ2-7; no firm D call. This CDR3 is 13 amino acids long. Germline assignment: CDR1 SQVTM and CDR2 ANQGSEA. V lost 5 bases to trimming and J lost 2 bases, with 13 bases between them. The CDR3 DNA is TGCAGCGTTCCAGCAACAGCCGCCTACGAGCAGTACTTC. Translated, it gives CSVPATAAYEQYF.

This clone occurred once. The chain carries TRBV29-1 and TRBJ1-5, with 7 nucleotides matching TRBD1. J lost 8 bases, V lost 4 bases, and 8 bases had no gene match. The CDR3 spans 13 residues. Per the germline V gene, CDR1 is SQVTM and CDR2 is ANQGSEA. The CDR3 DNA reads as TGCAGCGTTGGGACAGGCAAATATGAGCCCCAGCATTTT. Encoded protein: CSVGTGKYEPQHF.

The V gene is TRBV2, the J gene TRBJ1-1; D uncertain. Germline loops: CDR1 SNHLY, CDR2 FYNNEI. The CDR3 length is 13 residues. V was shortened by 5 bases and J by 0 bases, with 7 bases between the two germline ends. The chain's CDR3 is CASSLAVNTEAFF. The CDR3 nucleotides are TGTGCCAGCAGTTTAGCAGTGAACACTGAAGCTTTCTTT.

The chain has TRBV7-2 and TRBJ2-7; TRBD1 matches 7 bases. J was trimmed by 7 bases and V by 4 bases; bases with no gene match: 1. The length of the CDR3 is 11 residues. CDR1 is SGHTA, CDR2 FQGNSA, per germline. CDR3 nucleotide sequence: TGTGCCAGCAGCTCAGGGGGTGAGCAGTACTTC. It is translated as CASSSGGEQYF.

This rearrangement joins TRBV6-5 to TRBJ2-5, with 8 bases identical to TRBD1. CDR1 and CDR2 (germline): MNHEY, SVGAGI. The CDR3 is 15 amino acids. The trim removed 6 bases at V and 1 base at J, leaving 7 bases unmatched. The CDR3 spells CASRPTGALQETQYF. CDR3 nucleotide sequence: TGTGCCAGCAGACCGACAGGGGCCCTCCAAGAGACCCAGTACTTC.

The CDR3 DNA is TGTGCCAGCAGTCTAATACAGGGTCCCCTCCACTTT. It encodes CASSLIQGPLHF. This chain connects TRBV28 to TRBJ1-6; TRBD1 might be the D (6 bases). Looked up from germline, CDR1 is MDHEN and CDR2 is SYDVKM. The V end was cut by 5 bases, the J end by 13 bases, with 12 bases between. This CDR3 has 12 residues.

The rearrangement uses TRBV18 and TRBJ1-3, with a possible D match to TRBD1 (5 bases). Germline V gives CDR1 KGHSH, CDR2 LQKENI. V was pared by 3 bases and J by 3 bases, with 6 bases between. CDR3 size: 13 residues. CDR3 loop: CASSPQGGNTIYF. The DNA for the CDR3 is TGTGCCAGCTCACCGCAGGGTGGAAACACCATATATTTT. Based on the CDR3 plus reference TRBV18 and TRBJ1-3, the full variable domain is NAGVMQNPRHLVRRRGQEARLRCSPMKGHSHVYWYRQLPEEGLKFMVYLQKENIIDESGMPKERFSAEFPKEGPSILRIQQVVRGDSAAYFCASSPQGGNTIYFGEGSWLTVV.